These 2 T cell receptor beta chains were sequenced from one sample in a study of Ad26.COV2.S vaccination and SARS-CoV-2 variants. Assay: immunoSEQ multiplex PCR; the TCRdb copy retains only in-frame clones and omits some. The table lists approximately 410,000 clones, roughly 90% of them singletons. Treatment: around 19 received Ad26.COV2.S at low or high dose, single or two shots; five or six received placebo; per-sample allocation not given. Sampling happened 63 days after the first vaccine or placebo injection. The sample here was peripheral blood, taken in a trial of Ad26.COV2.S vaccine versus placebo. Receptors originate from a person aged 18 to 59 who received the Ad26.COV2.S COVID-19 vaccine or a placebo.

The chain has TRBV24-1 and TRBJ2-5; D perhaps matches TRBD2 (5 bases). Trimming shortened V by 1 base and J by 3 bases, and 14 bases separated the two germline ends. CDR1 KGHDR and CDR2 SFDVKD come from the germline V gene. CDR3 length: 16 amino acids. This CDR3 reads CATSDFSTGEKETQYF. The CDR3 DNA follows: TGTGCCACCAGTGATTTTTCGACCGGGGAGAAAGAGACCCAGTACTTC.

The gene calls are TRBV10-3 and TRBJ2-7, with a possible D match to TRBD1 (6 bases). V lost 5 bases, J lost 2 bases, and 13 bases lay in between. Germline-derived CDR1 and CDR2 are ENHRY and SYGVKD. CDR3 size: 14 residues. The CDR3 here is CAISPGGRPYEQYF. CDR3 nucleotides: TGTGCCATCAGTCCTGGGGGCAGACCCTACGAGCAGTACTTC.